These 5 T cell receptor beta chains came from one sample sequenced in a study of early stage breast cancer tumors. Some clones are missing from TCRdb's copy, which holds only in-frame ones; the method was immunoSEQ multiplex PCR. The profile shows tens of thousands of clones, more than 70% of them singletons. Sequences were obtained from blood. These TCRs come from a person aged 35 to 50 with breast cancer.

The chain employs TRBV14 and TRBJ2-2; D call uncertain. From germline, CDR1 is SGHDN and CDR2 FVKESK. There are 14 residues in the CDR3. Trimming stripped 1 base from V and 7 bases from J, with 10 bases between. CDR3 DNA: TGTGCCAGCAGCCAAGGATTCTATGGCGGGGAGCTGTTTTTT. Translated: CASSQGFYGGELFF.

This clone was counted a few times. This sequence joins TRBV5-1 and TRBJ2-5; 7 bases are shared with TRBD2. CDR3 length: 16 amino acids. V gave up 4 bases and J gave up 3 bases; unmatched junction bases: 12. Germline CDR1 and CDR2: SGHRS and YFSETQ. CDR3 DNA sequence: TGCGCCAGCAGCACGTGGGGTCGCGGGAGTGAAGAGACCCAGTACTTC. Translating it yields CASSTWGRGSEETQYF.

This chain connects TRBV27 to TRBJ2-1; the match to TRBD1 covers 8 bases. The V gene end was trimmed by 4 bases and the J gene end by 4 bases; junction bases not matched to a gene: 3. From germline, CDR1 is MNHEY and CDR2 SMNVEV (reference sequence). The CDR3 is 14 residues long. The DNA of the CDR3 is TGTGCCAGCAGTTCGGACAGGGAATACAATGAGCAGTTCTTC. This encodes CASSSDREYNEQFF.

The chain joins TRBV2 to TRBJ2-1; D might be TRBD2 (6 bases). V shed 4 bases and J shed 2 bases, with 18 bases lying between them. Germline CDR1 is SNHLY and CDR2 is FYNNEI. The CDR3 is 17 residues long. The CDR3 here is CASSVVGAGRTYNEQFF. The CDR3 coding sequence is TGTGCCAGCAGTGTAGTTGGGGCAGGGAGGACCTACAATGAGCAGTTCTTC. The full variable domain, its missing parts supplied by reference TRBV2 and TRBJ2-1, is EPEVTQTPSHQVTQMGQEVILRCVPISNHLYFYWYRQILGQKVEFLVSFYNNEISEKSEIFDDQFSVERPDGSNFTLKIRSTKLEDSAMYFCASSVVGAGRTYNEQFFGPGTRLTVL.

The rearrangement links TRBV5-1 to TRBJ1-2; D uncertain. With 1 base removed from V and 1 base from J, the gap between germline ends came to 11 bases. Germline loops: CDR1 SGHRS, CDR2 YFSETQ. The CDR3 is made up of 15 amino acids. The CDR3 region is CASSLSGDYNYGYTF. The DNA of the CDR3 is TGCGCCAGCAGCTTGAGCGGGGATTATAACTATGGCTACACCTTC.